The entry below gives a single T cell receptor (beta chain) sequence along with its context. Its antigen is currently unknown. These data come from a study of regulatory T cells in long-lasting Graves disease. Between the trimmed V and J ends, which lost 4 bases and 8 bases, there was a span of 17 bases. The CDR3 has 14 amino acids. CDR1 is SGHDN and CDR2 is FVKESK in the germline V gene. Overall study results and limits: Persistent disease preferred TRBV28, TRBJ1-2 and TRBJ2-5; new disease, TRBV20-1 and TRBJ2-1. Sample size was small, which may have lowered accuracy.

Construction of the TCR beta libraries employed iRepertoire HTBI primers in conjunction with Arm-PCR of CDR3 regions. TCRdb re-called the multiplex PCR reads with MiXCR, one entry per CDR3 protein. The table shows about 460,000 distinct CDR3 sequences, with around a fifth occurring only once. Time point of the sample: persistent/refractory GD, antithyroid drugs over 5 years with positive TRAb. Generation of the TCR library employed RNA extracted from PBMCs. V is TRBV14 and J is TRBJ1-2, with no clear D. This specimen consisted of peripheral blood mononuclear cells (PBMCs), obtained when the disease was refractory, from a patient treated with antithyroid drugs. This receptor was identified in a female donor with Graves disease. In DNA, the CDR3 is TGTGCCAGCAGCCCTCCGGGCTACACCCGGGGCTACACCTTC. Encoded protein: CASSPPGYTRGYTF.